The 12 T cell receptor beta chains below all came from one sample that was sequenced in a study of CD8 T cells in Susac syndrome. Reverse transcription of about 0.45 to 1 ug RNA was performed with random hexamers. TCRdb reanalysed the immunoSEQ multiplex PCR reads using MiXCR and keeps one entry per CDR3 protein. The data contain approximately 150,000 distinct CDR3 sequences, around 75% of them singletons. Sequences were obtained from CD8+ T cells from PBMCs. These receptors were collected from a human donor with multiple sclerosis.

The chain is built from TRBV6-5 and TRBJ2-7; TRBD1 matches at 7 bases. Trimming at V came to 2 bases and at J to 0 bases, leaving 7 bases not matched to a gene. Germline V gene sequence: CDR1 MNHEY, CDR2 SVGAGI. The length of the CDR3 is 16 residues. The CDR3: CASSYTSGGYSYEQYF. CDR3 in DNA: TGTGCCAGCAGTTACACGTCAGGGGGTTACTCCTACGAGCAGTACTTC.

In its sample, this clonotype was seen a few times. CDR3 sequence (DNA): TGTGCCAGCAGCTTGGGAGGGACAGGGGTAACTGAAGCTTTCTTT. The encoded protein is CASSLGGTGVTEAFF. This chain uses TRBV5-6 with TRBJ1-1; 10 bases agree with TRBD1. With V trimmed by 0 bases and J by 5 bases, 4 bases remained unmatched. This CDR3 is 15 amino acids long. Germline V gene lookup returns CDR1 SGHDT and CDR2 YYEEEE.

The CDR3 loop is CASSTTGDEQFF. CDR3 nucleotide sequence: TGTGCCAGCAGTACGACAGGGGATGAGCAGTTCTTC. The V gene is TRBV6-6, the J gene TRBJ2-1; 8 nucleotides match TRBD1. This CDR3 is built from 12 residues. CDR1 and CDR2 (germline): MNHNY, SVGAGI (reference sequence). The junction had 2 bases not matched to a gene; V was cut back by 5 bases and J by 8 bases.

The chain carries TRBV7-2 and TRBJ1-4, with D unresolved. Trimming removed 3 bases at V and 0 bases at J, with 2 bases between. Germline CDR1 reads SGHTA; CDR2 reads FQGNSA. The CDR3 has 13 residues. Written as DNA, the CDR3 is TGTGCCAGCAGCTTCGCAACTAATGAAAAACTGTTTTTT. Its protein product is CASSFATNEKLFF.

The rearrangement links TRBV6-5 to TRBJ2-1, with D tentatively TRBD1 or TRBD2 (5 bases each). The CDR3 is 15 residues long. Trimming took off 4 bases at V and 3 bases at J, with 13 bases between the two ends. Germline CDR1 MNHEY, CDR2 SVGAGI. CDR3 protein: CASSSPGRYYNEQFF. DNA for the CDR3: TGTGCCAGCAGTTCTCCGGGACGGTACTACAATGAGCAGTTCTTC.

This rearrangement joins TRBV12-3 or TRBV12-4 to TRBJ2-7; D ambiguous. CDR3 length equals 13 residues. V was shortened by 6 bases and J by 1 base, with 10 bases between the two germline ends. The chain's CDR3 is CASSFHPSYEQYF. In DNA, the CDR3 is TGTGCCAGCAGCTTCCACCCGTCCTACGAGCAGTACTTC.

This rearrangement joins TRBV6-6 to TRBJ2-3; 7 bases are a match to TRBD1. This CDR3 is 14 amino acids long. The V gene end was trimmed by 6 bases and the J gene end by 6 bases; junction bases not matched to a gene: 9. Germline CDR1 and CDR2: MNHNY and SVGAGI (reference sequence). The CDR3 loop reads CASSPLTGEDTQYF. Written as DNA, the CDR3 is TGTGCCAGCAGCCCATTAACAGGGGAGGATACGCAGTATTTT.

CDR3 nucleotides: TGTGCCAGCAGTGGGGGGATTCGGACTGAAGCTTTCTTT. This gives the protein CASSGGIRTEAFF. This chain links TRBV2 with TRBJ1-1, with a weak D call TRBD1 (5 bases). Per germline, CDR1 SNHLY and CDR2 FYNNEI. CDR3 length equals 13 residues. V lost 4 bases and J 5 bases, leaving 11 bases between the germline ends.

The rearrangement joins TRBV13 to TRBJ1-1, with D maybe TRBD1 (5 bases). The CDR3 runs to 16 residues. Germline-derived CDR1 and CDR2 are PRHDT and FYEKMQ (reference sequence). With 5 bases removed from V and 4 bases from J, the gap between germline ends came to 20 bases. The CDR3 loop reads CASSTRQYFGFTEAFF. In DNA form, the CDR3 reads TGTGCCAGCAGCACGCGACAGTACTTTGGTTTCACTGAAGCTTTCTTT.

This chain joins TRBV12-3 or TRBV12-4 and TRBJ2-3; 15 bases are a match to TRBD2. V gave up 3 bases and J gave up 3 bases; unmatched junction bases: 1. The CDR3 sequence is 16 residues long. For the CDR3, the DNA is TGTGCCAGCAGTTTGGGACTAGCGGGGGGTACAGATACGCAGTATTTT. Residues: CASSLGLAGGTDTQYF.

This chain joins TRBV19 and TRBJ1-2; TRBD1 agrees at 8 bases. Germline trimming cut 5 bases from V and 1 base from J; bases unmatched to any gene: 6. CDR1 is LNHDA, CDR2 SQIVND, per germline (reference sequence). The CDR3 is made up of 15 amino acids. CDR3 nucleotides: TGTGCCAGTAGTTCCCCGGACAGGGTTAACTATGGCTACACCTTC. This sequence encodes CASSSPDRVNYGYTF.

Here the CDR3 reads CAWSVGGARGYSNQPQHF. The CDR3 DNA reads as TGTGCCTGGAGTGTTGGAGGGGCGCGGGGTTATAGCAATCAGCCCCAGCATTTT. The chain joins TRBV30 to TRBJ1-5; TRBD1 is a possible D gene (5 bases). CDR1 is GTSNPN and CDR2 is SVGIG in the germline V gene (reference sequence). There are 18 residues in the CDR3. The V end was cut by 0 bases, the J end by 0 bases, with 18 bases between.